The source of this TCR beta chain is a study of shared clonotypes between healthy human individuals. Turning to the study itself: Each donor had three CD4 naive, three CD4 memory, two CD8 naive and one CD8 memory plate.

Findings of the study overall: What limited the represented genetic and exposure-history diversity was the small number of donors.

Of note for this clone: The antigen remains unidentified. Distinct nucleotide sequences in the sample also encode this CDR3.

TCRdb keeps only in-frame clones here, not all; method: immunoSEQ multiplex PCR. Of about 580,000 clones in the sample, roughly 98% were seen once. CD45RO-negative, CCR7-selected cells formed the naive CD8 fraction, which excluded terminally differentiated effector memory CD45RA+ cells. The TCR was taken from a man aged 30-40 years in good health. Sequenced: naive CD8+ T cells sorted from blood.

The CDR3 sequence: CASSPGLSYEQYF. CDR3 DNA: TGTGCCAGCAGCCCGGGACTCTCCTACGAGCAGTACTTC. The chain carries TRBV7-9 and TRBJ2-7; maybe TRBD2 (6 bases). The germline V and J ends were trimmed by 5 bases and 0 bases, with 8 bases remaining between them. The germline CDR1 and CDR2 sequences are SEHNR and FQNEAQ (reference sequence). This CDR3 has 13 amino acids.